The 26 T cell receptor beta chains reported below all come from one sample, sequenced in a study of T cell clones after liver transplantation. Sequencing was performed with immunoSEQ multiplex PCR; in TCRdb, only in-frame clones are kept and a portion is missing. The table shows around 76,000 clones, with 75% to 85% occurring only once. This specimen consisted of CD4+ T cells from blood, obtained 12 months after liver transplant. The receptors stem from a human patient who received a liver transplant. A subset of T cells may come from the graft donor.

The chain recombines TRBV6-6 with TRBJ1-4; 10 nucleotides agree with TRBD1. Germline V gives CDR1 MNHNY, CDR2 SVGAGI (reference sequence). The CDR3 covers 14 residues. V trimming: 5 bases; J trimming: 5 bases; junction bases outside the gene matches: 2. The CDR3 loop reads CASSGQGVNEKLFF. The CDR3 DNA follows: TGTGCCAGCAGTGGACAGGGGGTAAATGAAAAACTGTTTTTT.

The CDR3 region is CASSLAGHEQYF. CDR3 nucleotide sequence: TGTGCCAGCAGCTTAGCGGGGCACGAGCAGTACTTC. The chain uses TRBV7-6 and TRBJ2-7; tentatively, D is TRBD1 (5 bases). V was cut by 0 bases and J by 5 bases, with 5 bases left in between. There are 12 residues in the CDR3. Germline lookup yields CDR1 SGHVS and CDR2 FNYEAQ.

CDR3 nucleotide sequence: TGTGCCAGCAGCGGACAGGGGACAAGTGGCGGGGAGCTGTTTTTT. As protein: CASSGQGTSGGELFF. This sequence joins TRBV7-2 and TRBJ2-2; TRBD1 matches at 9 bases. CDR1 is SGHTA and CDR2 is FQGNSA in the germline V gene. The junction had 8 bases not matched to a gene; V was cut back by 5 bases and J by 7 bases. The CDR3 loop spans 15 amino acids.

V usage is TRBV28 and J usage is TRBJ1-2; 7 nucleotides align to TRBD1. CDR3 length equals 15 residues. V shed 3 bases, J shed 3 bases, and the junction held 7 bases outside the gene matches. Germline V gene lookup returns CDR1 MDHEN and CDR2 SYDVKM. In nucleotides, the CDR3 is TGTGCCAGCAGTTTGGGGGGGACAGCCCACTATGGCTACACCTTC. Translation gives CASSLGGTAHYGYTF.

The chain links TRBV18 to TRBJ2-3, with 7 bases that match TRBD2. The CDR3 has 13 amino acids. Per the germline V gene, CDR1 is KGHSH and CDR2 is LQKENI. Trimming cost V 5 bases and J 4 bases; bases outside gene matches: 3. DNA for the CDR3: TGTGCCAGCTCAGCGGGAGCGGCAGATACGCAGTATTTT. It is translated as CASSAGAADTQYF. Supplemented by reference TRBV18 and TRBJ2-3, the full variable domain reads NAGVMQNPRHLVRRRGQEARLRCSPMKGHSHVYWYRQLPEEGLKFMVYLQKENIIDESGMPKERFSAEFPKEGPSILRIQQVVRGDSAAYFCASSAGAADTQYFGPGTRLTVL.

This clone appeared a few times. The chain carries TRBV2 and TRBJ1-2; 10 nucleotides align to TRBD1. J was trimmed by 5 bases and V by 6 bases; bases with no gene match: 6. This CDR3 is 14 amino acids long. The germline V gene encodes CDR1 SNHLY and CDR2 FYNNEI. In DNA, the CDR3 is TGTGCCAGCAGCCGACAGGGGGCGAGGTATGGCTACACCTTC. It is translated as CASSRQGARYGYTF.

This clone was counted a few times. This chain connects TRBV5-1 to TRBJ2-7, with a weak D call TRBD2 (7 bases). The CDR3 loop spans 13 amino acids. Trimming took 3 bases from V and 7 from J, leaving 14 bases between them. The germline CDR1 and CDR2 sequences are SGHRS and YFSETQ. The DNA of the CDR3 is TGCGCCAGCAGCTGGGGGGGCGATGGGGAGCAGTACTTC. It yields the protein CASSWGGDGEQYF.

This chain links TRBV6-1 with TRBJ1-5; D is uncertain. The CDR3 totals 13 residues. V lost 8 bases, J lost 4 bases, and 12 bases lay in between. Germline CDR1 and CDR2: MNHNS and SASEGT. The CDR3 region has the DNA TGTGCCAGCGCTGACTTAACAAATCAGCCCCAGCATTTT. Translated: CASADLTNQPQHF.

The chain carries TRBV18 and TRBJ2-7, with TRBD1 identical over 11 bases. Trimming at V came to 2 bases and at J to 3 bases, leaving 9 bases not matched to a gene. The germline V gene has CDR1 KGHSH and CDR2 LQKENI. This CDR3 spans 17 amino acids. The CDR3 is CASSPAPAGTGGYEQYF. The DNA of the CDR3 is TGTGCCAGCTCACCAGCTCCCGCCGGGACAGGGGGCTACGAGCAGTACTTC.

This chain connects TRBV25-1 to TRBJ1-2; TRBD1 aligns across 8 bases. From germline, CDR1 is MGHDK and CDR2 SYGVNS. The CDR3 sequence is 15 residues long. The V gene end was trimmed by 2 bases and the J gene end by 5 bases; junction bases not matched to a gene: 7. Here the CDR3 reads CASSEGNRGSYGYTF. CDR3 nucleotides: TGTGCCAGCAGTGAAGGGAACAGGGGGTCTTATGGCTACACCTTC.

The gene calls are TRBV28 and TRBJ2-1; TRBD2 agrees at 7 bases. The CDR3 covers 15 residues. V was pared by 5 bases and J by 4 bases, with 8 bases of the junction left unmatched. Germline-derived CDR1 and CDR2 are MDHEN and SYDVKM. Here the CDR3 DNA reads TGTGCCAGCAGTCCTCTGGGGGGGACTTACAATGAGCAGTTCTTC. This gives the protein CASSPLGGTYNEQFF.

This chain uses TRBV9 with TRBJ2-3; 7 bases are a match to TRBD1. Germline V gene sequence: CDR1 SGDLS, CDR2 YYNGEE. Losses at the gene ends were 3 bases for V and 2 bases for J; bases not matched to a gene: 6. This CDR3 region has 15 residues. CDR3: CASSEGQSYTDTQYF. The CDR3 region has the DNA TGTGCCAGCAGCGAGGGACAGAGCTACACAGATACGCAGTATTTT.

V is TRBV13 and J is TRBJ1-1; D is perhaps TRBD1 (5 bases). CDR3 size: 14 residues. Germline V gene lookup returns CDR1 PRHDT and CDR2 FYEKMQ (reference sequence). Between the trimmed V and J ends, which lost 5 bases and 1 base, there was a span of 11 bases. CDR3 in DNA: TGTGCCAGCAGCCTAAGGGGAGGGAACACTGAAGCTTTCTTT. It yields the protein CASSLRGGNTEAFF.

The rearrangement links TRBV4-3 to TRBJ1-1; D remains ambiguous. V was cut by 4 bases and J by 6 bases, with 15 bases left in between. The CDR3 extends over 14 amino acids. Germline lookup yields CDR1 LGHNA and CDR2 YSLEER. The CDR3: CASSPYGVRAEAFF. As DNA, the CDR3 is TGCGCCAGCAGCCCCTATGGTGTGAGGGCTGAAGCTTTCTTT.

The CDR3 DNA follows: TGTGCCAGCAGTGACTCGGAATTTATCGACCTATACTACTCTGGGGCCAACGTCCTGACTTTC. Its protein is CASSDSEFIDLYYSGANVLTF. This chain links TRBV6-4 with TRBJ2-6; no clear D. Germline V gene lookup returns CDR1 MRHNA and CDR2 SNTAGT. This CDR3 is 21 amino acids long. V gave up 0 bases and J gave up 0 bases, with 21 bases separating them.

This clone was counted once. V usage is TRBV19 and J usage is TRBJ2-7; D is uncertain. This CDR3 is built from 13 residues. Germline V gene sequence: CDR1 LNHDA, CDR2 SQIVND (reference sequence). Trimming took 6 bases from V and 5 from J, leaving 14 bases between them. CDR3 bases: TGTGCCAGTAGGACCGGGTCTTCCAACGAGCAGTACTTC. This translates into CASRTGSSNEQYF.

Here the CDR3 reads CASSPGSIMNTEAFF. The CDR3 DNA follows: TGTGCCAGCTCACCAGGCAGTATAATGAACACTGAAGCTTTCTTT. This chain uses TRBV18 with TRBJ1-1; D gene unclear. Germline CDR1 reads KGHSH; CDR2 reads LQKENI. V lost 2 bases and J lost 0, with 10 bases in between. The CDR3 is 15 amino acids.

This chain uses TRBV27 with TRBJ1-1; D is ambiguous. V lost 4 bases to trimming and J lost 5 bases, with 17 bases between them. The germline gives CDR1 MNHEY, CDR2 SMNVEV (reference sequence). This CDR3 spans 15 amino acids. The CDR3 is CASSWTGPGWTEAFF. CDR3 in DNA: TGTGCCAGCAGTTGGACCGGGCCGGGGTGGACTGAAGCTTTCTTT.

The count of this clone is one. V and J are TRBV25-1 and TRBJ2-3; maybe TRBD1 (6 bases). The V gene lost 7 bases and the J gene lost 1 base, with 15 bases spanning the gap. Per the germline V gene, CDR1 is MGHDK and CDR2 is SYGVNS. CDR3 length: 15 amino acids. Here the CDR3 reads CASKLDRPGTDTQYF. The CDR3 nucleotides read TGTGCCAGCAAATTAGACAGGCCCGGCACAGATACGCAGTATTTT.

The chain carries TRBV11-2 and TRBJ2-3; perhaps TRBD1 as D (5 bases). Germline-derived CDR1 and CDR2 are SGHAT and FQNNGV. CDR3 length: 13 amino acids. The V and J ends lost 5 bases and 4 bases respectively, with 10 bases between them. The DNA of the CDR3 is TGTGCCAGCAGCCCAGGGTTAGCAGATACGCAGTATTTT. Translating gives CASSPGLADTQYF.

The CDR3 reads CASRAFSQSNQPQHF. CDR3 in DNA: TGTGCCTCGCGGGCATTCTCCCAGTCCAATCAGCCCCAGCATTTT. The rearrangement links TRBV6-5 to TRBJ1-5, with D unresolved. Trimming pared 11 bases from V and 3 bases from J, leaving 20 bases between. CDR1 MNHEY and CDR2 SVGAGI come from the germline V gene. The CDR3 spans 15 residues.

This chain uses TRBV4-3 with TRBJ1-2, with no clear D. The V gene lost 3 bases and the J gene lost 2 bases, with 4 bases spanning the gap. The germline CDR1 and CDR2 sequences are LGHNA and YSLEER. The CDR3 has 12 residues. The chain's CDR3 is CASSQGNYGYTF. CDR3 nucleotides: TGCGCCAGCAGCCAGGGGAACTATGGCTACACCTTC.

This clone was counted only a few times. J is TRBJ1-1 and V is TRBV11-2; TRBD1 might be the D (6 bases). Trimming left V 5 bases short and J 5 bases short, with 12 bases between. Germline V lookup: CDR1 SGHAT, CDR2 FQNNGV. CDR3 size: 13 residues. CDR3 coding DNA: TGTGCCAGCAGCGGAGGGGGGCGGACTGAAGCTTTCTTT. Its protein is CASSGGGRTEAFF.

V gene TRBV27 combines with J gene TRBJ1-5; D possibly corresponds to TRBD1 (5 bases). The ends were cut back, 4 bases at V and 1 base at J, with 14 bases in the middle. The germline V gene encodes CDR1 MNHEY and CDR2 SMNVEV (reference sequence). The CDR3 covers 16 residues. This CDR3 reads CASSSIGGSSNQPQHF. The CDR3 DNA is TGTGCCAGCAGTTCAATCGGGGGGTCGAGCAATCAGCCCCAGCATTTT.

The chain couples TRBV4-1 to TRBJ2-1; TRBD2 agrees at 10 bases. Germline values: CDR1 MGHRA, CDR2 YSYEKL. There are 16 residues in the CDR3. Trimming removed 1 base from V and 10 bases from J; junction bases left unmatched: 10. Here the CDR3 reads CASSQGLTSGDTEQFF. DNA for the CDR3: TGCGCCAGCAGCCAAGGTCTTACTAGCGGGGACACCGAGCAGTTCTTC.

This clone was picked up one time. V usage is TRBV2 and J usage is TRBJ1-2; weak D call: TRBD1 (5 bases). Trimming removed 1 base from V and 9 bases from J, with 18 bases in between. CDR3 length: 15 amino acids. CDR1 and CDR2 from the germline V gene are SNHLY and FYNNEI. CDR3 DNA: TGTGCCAGCAGTGAAGGCCCCCCAGGGACCGTGAGCTACACCTTC. It yields the protein CASSEGPPGTVSYTF.